This record concerns one T cell receptor (beta chain) sequence. Authors' analysis steps: Reference gene primer amplification gave nucleated cell count estimates. The protocol was immunoSEQ multiplex PCR, while the TCRdb copy is restricted to in-frame clones and leaves out a portion. V and J calls and clone size are copied from that table; D and trimming were computed from the DNA. The table has approximately 130,000 clones, roughly four fifths seen once. These data come from a study of blood T cell repertoires in COVID-19. Looking at the study overall: Sources were T cells, B-cell-depleted T cells, or PBMCs; the material itself was cDNA or gDNA.

Adults between about 18 and 95 years of age took part from more than 20 US areas. Symptom resolution, clearance, or two negative PCRs marked the recovered donors of Cohort 3. The CDR3 spans 16 residues. Germline CDR1 and CDR2: LNHDA and SQIVND (reference sequence). V was pared by 1 base and J by 4 bases, with 16 bases between. V and J are TRBV19 and TRBJ2-5; weak D call: TRBD2 (7 bases). The source is a man aged 30-40 years who had recovered from COVID-19. Sequences were obtained from PBMCs or T cells enriched from blood (not recorded which). The CDR3 is CASSIAQGGGAETQYF. The DNA for the CDR3 is TGTGCCAGTAGTATAGCACAGGGTGGGGGGGCAGAGACCCAGTACTTC.